This note documents a single T cell receptor (beta chain) sequence. This clonotype has only a few counts. Its target antigen remains unknown. No much larger clonotype is one base removed from it; base qualities were not supplied. The CDR1 and CDR2 encoded by the germline V gene are SNHLY and FYNNEI. The CDR3 goes from the cysteine to the phenylalanine over 15 residues. The retained sequence is limited to the CDR3, 45 bases, with the frame set at the first base. From V the trimming removes 6 bases and from J it removes 1 base, while the gene matches leave 6 bases of the junction unaccounted for. Genomic DNA served as template for TCR beta VDJ combination and CDR3 sequence profiling. An Illumina HiSeq 2000 was used for TCR repertoire sequencing. The source study handled its data this way. Repertoires were assessed using TRBV/TRBJ rearrangement plots, CDR3 size and DJ length profiles, and Simpson's diversity index. The most abundant DNA sequence in the deep sequencing data was taken as the immunodominant clone. CDR3 amino acid sequences were checked for sharing between subjects and were compared against published repertoires and the VDJdb database. The raw public data were reprocessed by TCRdb itself: fastp quality trimming at Q25, MiXCR clonotype calling, in-frame beta chains only. Rows with a matching CDR3 protein are joined into one entry that keeps the most common DNA and genes. These V and J calls rely on TCRdb rather than the paper's analysis. The sample table contains around 150,000 distinct CDR3 sequences; only one count was recorded for around 75% of them. The biggest ten clones account for more than 35% of the sample.

This specimen comes from a study of CD8+CD57+ T cells in acquired aplastic anemia (dated by TCRdb to the late 2010s). About the investigation overall: Extracted DNA from sorted CD4+ and CD8+ cells averaged approximately 3 ug, ranging from roughly 0.17 to 27.4 ug. CD8+CD57+ expansion was defined as a frequency above the mean frequency observed in healthy subjects.

Expansion of CD8+CD57+ cells had been shown by flow cytometry in the patients chosen for sequencing. Every patient had a diagnosis of severe acquired aplastic anemia based on International Study of Aplastic Anemia and Agranulocytosis and Camitta criteria. No therapy had been received by the patients at the time of blood sampling. TCR repertoires of sorted CD4+ and CD8+ blood T cells from severe aplastic anemia patients and healthy subjects were deep-sequenced in the study. In the USA, patient enrollment took place under clinicaltrials.gov protocols 00001620, 01623167, 00001397, 00071045, 00081523 and 00961064. Ficoll-Paque density gradient centrifugation was used to isolate peripheral blood mononuclear cells. Before DNA was extracted, CD4+ and CD8+ T cells were sorted using either FACS or magnetic beads. Beyond this particular receptor, the publication reports: Between patients and healthy controls, no significant difference in CD8+ Simpson's diversity was found (P=0.060). Around 30 CD8+ CDR3 sequences were shared between patients and controls but appeared highly expressed in patients and within their immunodominant clones.

The chain joins TRBV2 to TRBJ1-1; 9 central bases correspond to TRBD1. The source of this sequence is a human donor with aplastic anemia. Sequences were obtained from sorted CD4+, CD8+, or CD8+CD57+ T cells (not recorded which) from PBMCs. DNA sequence: TGTGCCAGCAGGTCACAGGGGGCGCGGAACACTGAAGCTTTCTTT. Its product reads: CASRSQGARNTEAFF.